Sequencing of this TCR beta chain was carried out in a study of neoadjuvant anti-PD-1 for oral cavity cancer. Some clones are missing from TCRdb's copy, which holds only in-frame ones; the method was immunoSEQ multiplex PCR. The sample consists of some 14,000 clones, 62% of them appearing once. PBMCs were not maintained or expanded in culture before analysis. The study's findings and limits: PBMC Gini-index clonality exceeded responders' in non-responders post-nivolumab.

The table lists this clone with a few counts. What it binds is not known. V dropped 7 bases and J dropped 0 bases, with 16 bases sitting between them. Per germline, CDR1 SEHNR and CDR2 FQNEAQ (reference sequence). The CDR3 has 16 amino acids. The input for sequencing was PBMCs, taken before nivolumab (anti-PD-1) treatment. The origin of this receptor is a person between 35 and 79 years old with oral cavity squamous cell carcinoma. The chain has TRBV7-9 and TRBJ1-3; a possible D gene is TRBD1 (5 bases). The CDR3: CASKGDRRFSGNTIYF. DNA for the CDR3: TGTGCCAGCAAAGGGGATAGAAGGTTCTCTGGAAACACCATATATTTT.